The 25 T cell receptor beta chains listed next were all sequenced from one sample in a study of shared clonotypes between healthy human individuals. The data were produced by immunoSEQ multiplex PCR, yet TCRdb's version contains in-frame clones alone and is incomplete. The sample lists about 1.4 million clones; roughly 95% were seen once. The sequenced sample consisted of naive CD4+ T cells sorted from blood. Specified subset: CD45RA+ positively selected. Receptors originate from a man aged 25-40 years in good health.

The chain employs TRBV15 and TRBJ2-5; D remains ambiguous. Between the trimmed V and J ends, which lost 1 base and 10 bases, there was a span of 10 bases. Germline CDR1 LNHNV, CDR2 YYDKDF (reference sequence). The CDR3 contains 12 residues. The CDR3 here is CATSRATQSQYF. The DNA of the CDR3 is TGTGCCACCAGCAGAGCGACCCAGAGCCAGTACTTC.

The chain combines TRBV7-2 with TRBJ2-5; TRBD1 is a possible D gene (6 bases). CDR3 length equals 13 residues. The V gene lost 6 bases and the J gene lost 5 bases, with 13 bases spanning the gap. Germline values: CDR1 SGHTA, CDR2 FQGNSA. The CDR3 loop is CASRQETGETQYF. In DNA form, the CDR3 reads TGTGCCAGCAGGCAAGAAACAGGGGAGACCCAGTACTTC. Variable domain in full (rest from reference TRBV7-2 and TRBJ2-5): GAGVSQSPSNKVTEKGKDVELRCDPISGHTALYWYRQSLGQGLEFLIYFQGNSAPDKSGLPSDRFSAERTGGSVSTLTIQRTQQEDSAVYLCASRQETGETQYFGPGTRLLVL.

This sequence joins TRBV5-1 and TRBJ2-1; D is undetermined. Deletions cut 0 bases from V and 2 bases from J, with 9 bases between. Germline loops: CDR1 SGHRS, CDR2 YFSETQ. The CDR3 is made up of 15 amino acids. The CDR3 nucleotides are TGCGCCAGCAGCTTGGCTCTGTCCACCTACAATGAGCAGTTCTTC. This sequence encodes CASSLALSTYNEQFF.

CDR3 amino acids: CASSSDYNKYQETQYF. The CDR3 DNA follows: TGTGCCAGCAGCTCAGACTACAATAAGTACCAAGAGACCCAGTACTTC. V is TRBV11-3 and J is TRBJ2-5; the D gene is possibly TRBD2 (5 bases). The V gene's germline CDR1 is SGHNT and CDR2 YENEEA. The CDR3 loop spans 16 amino acids. V was shortened by 4 bases and J by 0 bases, with 15 bases between the two germline ends. Complete variable domain (other parts from reference TRBV11-3 and TRBJ2-5): EAGVVQSPRYKIIEKKQPVAFWCNPISGHNTLYWYLQNLGQGPELLIRYENEEAVDDSQLPKDRFSAERLKGVDSTLKIQPAELGDSAVYLCASSSDYNKYQETQYFGPGTRLLVL.

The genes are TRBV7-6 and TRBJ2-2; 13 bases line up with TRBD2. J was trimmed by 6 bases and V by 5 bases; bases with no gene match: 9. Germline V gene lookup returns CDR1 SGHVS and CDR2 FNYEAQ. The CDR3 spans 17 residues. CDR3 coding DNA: TGTGCCAGCAGCAGGACTAGCGGGAGTGGGAGCGCCGGGGAGCTGTTTTTT. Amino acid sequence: CASSRTSGSGSAGELFF.

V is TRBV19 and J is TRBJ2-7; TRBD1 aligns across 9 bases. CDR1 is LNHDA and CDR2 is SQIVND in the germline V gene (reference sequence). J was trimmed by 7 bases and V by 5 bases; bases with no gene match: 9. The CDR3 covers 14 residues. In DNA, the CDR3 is TGTGCCAGTAGTCCTTGGGGGACAGGGAGAGAGCAGTACTTC. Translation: CASSPWGTGREQYF. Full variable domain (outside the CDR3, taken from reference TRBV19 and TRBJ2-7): DGGITQSPKYLFRKEGQNVTLSCEQNLNHDAMYWYRQDPGQGLRLIYYSQIVNDFQKGDIAEGYSVSREKKESFPLTVTSAQKNPTAFYLCASSPWGTGREQYFGPGTRLTVT.

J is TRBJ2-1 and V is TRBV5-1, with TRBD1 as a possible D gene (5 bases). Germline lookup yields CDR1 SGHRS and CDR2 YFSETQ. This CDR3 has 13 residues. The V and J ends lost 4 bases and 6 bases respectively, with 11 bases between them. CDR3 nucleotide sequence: TGCGCCAGCAGCAGGGGTCCCCTCAATGAGCAGTTCTTC. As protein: CASSRGPLNEQFF.

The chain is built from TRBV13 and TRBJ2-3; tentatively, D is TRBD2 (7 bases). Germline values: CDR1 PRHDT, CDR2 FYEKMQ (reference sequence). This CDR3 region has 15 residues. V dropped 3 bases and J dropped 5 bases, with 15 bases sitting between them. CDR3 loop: CASSFLRGAGDTQYF. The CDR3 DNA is TGTGCCAGCAGCTTTCTTCGGGGGGCCGGAGATACGCAGTATTTT.

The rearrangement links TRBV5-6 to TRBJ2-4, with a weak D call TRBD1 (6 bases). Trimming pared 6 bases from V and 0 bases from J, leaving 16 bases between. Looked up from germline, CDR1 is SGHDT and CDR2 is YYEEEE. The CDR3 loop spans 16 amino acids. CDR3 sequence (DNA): TGTGCCAGCACCAATTGGGACATCCTAGCCAAAAACATTCAGTACTTC. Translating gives CASTNWDILAKNIQYF. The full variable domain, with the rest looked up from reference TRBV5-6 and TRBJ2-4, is DAGVTQSPTHLIKTRGQQVTLRCSPKSGHDTVSWYQQALGQGPQFIFQYYEEEERQRGNFPDRFSGHQFPNYSSELNVNALLLGDSALYLCASTNWDILAKNIQYFGAGTRLSVL.

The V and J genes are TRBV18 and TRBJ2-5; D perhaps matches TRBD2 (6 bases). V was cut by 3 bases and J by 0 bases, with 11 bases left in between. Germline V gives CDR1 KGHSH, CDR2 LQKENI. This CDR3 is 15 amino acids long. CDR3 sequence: CASSPTRTNQETQYF. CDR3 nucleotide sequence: TGTGCCAGCTCACCCACTCGGACTAACCAAGAGACCCAGTACTTC. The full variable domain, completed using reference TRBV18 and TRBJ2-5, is NAGVMQNPRHLVRRRGQEARLRCSPMKGHSHVYWYRQLPEEGLKFMVYLQKENIIDESGMPKERFSAEFPKEGPSILRIQQVVRGDSAAYFCASSPTRTNQETQYFGPGTRLLVL.

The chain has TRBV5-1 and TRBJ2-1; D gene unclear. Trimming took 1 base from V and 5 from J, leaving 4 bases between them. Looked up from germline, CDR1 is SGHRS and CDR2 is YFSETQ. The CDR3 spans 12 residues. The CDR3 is CASSLPNNEQFF. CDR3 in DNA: TGCGCCAGCAGCTTGCCCAACAATGAGCAGTTCTTC.

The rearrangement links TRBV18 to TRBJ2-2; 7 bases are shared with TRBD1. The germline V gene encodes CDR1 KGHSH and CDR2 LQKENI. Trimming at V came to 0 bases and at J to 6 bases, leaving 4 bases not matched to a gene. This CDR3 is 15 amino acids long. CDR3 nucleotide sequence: TGTGCCAGCTCACCACCCGACAGGGTGTCCGGGGAGCTGTTTTTT. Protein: CASSPPDRVSGELFF. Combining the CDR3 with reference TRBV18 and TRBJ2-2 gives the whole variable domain NAGVMQNPRHLVRRRGQEARLRCSPMKGHSHVYWYRQLPEEGLKFMVYLQKENIIDESGMPKERFSAEFPKEGPSILRIQQVVRGDSAAYFCASSPPDRVSGELFFGEGSRLTVL.

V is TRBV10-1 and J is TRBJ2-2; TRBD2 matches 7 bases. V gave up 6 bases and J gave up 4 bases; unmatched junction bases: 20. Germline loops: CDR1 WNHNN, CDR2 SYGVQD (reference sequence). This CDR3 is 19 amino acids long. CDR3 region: CASSNFPGFGGSATGELFF. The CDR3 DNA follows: TGCGCCAGCAGCAACTTCCCGGGGTTTGGCGGGAGCGCCACCGGGGAGCTGTTTTTT.

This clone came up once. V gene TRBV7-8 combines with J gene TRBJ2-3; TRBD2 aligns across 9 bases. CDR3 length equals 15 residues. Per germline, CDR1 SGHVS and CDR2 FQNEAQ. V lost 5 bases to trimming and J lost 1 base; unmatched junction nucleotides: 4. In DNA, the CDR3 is TGTGCCAGCAGCACCCGACTAGCGGGCACAGATACGCAGTATTTT. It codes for CASSTRLAGTDTQYF. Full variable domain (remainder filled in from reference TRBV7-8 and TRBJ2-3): GAGVSQSPRYKVAKRGQDVALRCDPISGHVSLFWYQQALGQGPEFLTYFQNEAQLDKSGLPSDRFFAERPEGSVSTLKIQRTQQEDSAVYLCASSTRLAGTDTQYFGPGTRLTVL.

CDR3 residues: CATTGGGLGYTF. The CDR3 coding sequence is TGTGCCACGACAGGGGGCGGACTTGGCTACACCTTC. This rearrangement joins TRBV6-5 to TRBJ1-2; 10 bases map to TRBD1. Germline V CDR1 and CDR2: MNHEY, SVGAGI. This CDR3 is built from 12 residues. V was pared by 10 bases and J by 7 bases, with 6 bases of the junction left unmatched.

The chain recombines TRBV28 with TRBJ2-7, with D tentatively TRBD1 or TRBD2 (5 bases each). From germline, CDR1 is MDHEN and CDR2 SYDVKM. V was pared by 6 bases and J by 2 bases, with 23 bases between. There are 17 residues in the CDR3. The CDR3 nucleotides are TGTGCCAGCAGCCTAGGCCCCCTCGGGACCACAACCTACGAGCAGTACTTC. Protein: CASSLGPLGTTTYEQYF. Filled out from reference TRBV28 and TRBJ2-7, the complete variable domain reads DVKVTQSSRYLVKRTGEKVFLECVQDMDHENMFWYRQDPGLGLRLIYFSYDVKMKEKGDIPEGYSVSREKKERFSLILESASTNQTSMYLCASSLGPLGTTTYEQYFGPGTRLTVT.

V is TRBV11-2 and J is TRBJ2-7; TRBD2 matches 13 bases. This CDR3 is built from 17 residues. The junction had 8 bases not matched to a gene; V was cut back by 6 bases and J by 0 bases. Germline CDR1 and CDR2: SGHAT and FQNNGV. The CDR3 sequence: CASSRRGTSGNSYEQYF. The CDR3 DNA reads TGTGCCAGCAGTCGTAGGGGGACTAGCGGGAACTCCTACGAGCAGTACTTC.

The CDR3 nucleotides are TGCAGCGTTGCCCCAGCTGTGTCCTACGAGCAGTACTTC. This sequence encodes CSVAPAVSYEQYF. The chain employs TRBV29-1 and TRBJ2-7; D not resolved. This CDR3 spans 13 amino acids. Germline values: CDR1 SQVTM, CDR2 ANQGSEA. Trimming took off 4 bases at V and 1 base at J, with 11 bases between the two ends.

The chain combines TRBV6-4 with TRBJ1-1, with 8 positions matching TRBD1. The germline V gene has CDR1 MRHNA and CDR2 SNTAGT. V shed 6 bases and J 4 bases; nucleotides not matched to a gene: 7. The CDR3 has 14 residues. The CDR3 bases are TGTGCCAGCAGGGAGACAGGGGTGAGCACTGAAGCTTTCTTT. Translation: CASRETGVSTEAFF.

The CDR3 region is CASSLGQLPGVTNEKLFF. CDR3 sequence (DNA): TGCGCCAGCAGCCTAGGACAGCTACCTGGGGTAACTAATGAAAAACTGTTTTTT. The chain joins TRBV5-1 to TRBJ1-4, with D perhaps matching TRBD1 (6 bases). V shed 4 bases and J shed 1 base, with 20 bases lying between them. Germline CDR1 is SGHRS and CDR2 is YFSETQ. The CDR3 loop spans 18 amino acids.

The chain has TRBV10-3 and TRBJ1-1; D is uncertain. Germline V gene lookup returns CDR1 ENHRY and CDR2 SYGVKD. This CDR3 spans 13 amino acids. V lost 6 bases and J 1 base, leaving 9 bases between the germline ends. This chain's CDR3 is CAIRAFTNTEAFF. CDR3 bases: TGTGCCATCAGGGCATTCACGAACACTGAAGCTTTCTTT.

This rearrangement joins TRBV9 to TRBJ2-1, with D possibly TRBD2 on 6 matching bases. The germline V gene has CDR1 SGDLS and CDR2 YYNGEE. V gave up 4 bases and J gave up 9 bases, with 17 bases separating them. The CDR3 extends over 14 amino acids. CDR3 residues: CASSPITSSSEQFF. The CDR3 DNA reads TGTGCCAGCAGCCCGATTACTAGCTCGAGTGAGCAGTTCTTC.

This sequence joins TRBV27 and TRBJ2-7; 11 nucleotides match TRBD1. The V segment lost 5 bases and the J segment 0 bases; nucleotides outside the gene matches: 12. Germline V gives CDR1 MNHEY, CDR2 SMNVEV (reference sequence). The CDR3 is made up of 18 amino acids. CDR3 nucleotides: TGTGCCAGCAGTCCGGGACAGGGGGTTTTTCTTAGCTCCTACGAGCAGTACTTC. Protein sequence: CASSPGQGVFLSSYEQYF.

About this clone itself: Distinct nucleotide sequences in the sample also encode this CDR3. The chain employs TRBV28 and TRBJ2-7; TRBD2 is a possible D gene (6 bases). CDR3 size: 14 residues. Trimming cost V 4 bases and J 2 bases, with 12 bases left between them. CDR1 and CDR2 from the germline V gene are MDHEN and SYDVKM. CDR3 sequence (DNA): TGTGCCAGCAGTTCCTCCGGGAGAGCCTACGAGCAGTACTTC. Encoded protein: CASSSSGRAYEQYF.

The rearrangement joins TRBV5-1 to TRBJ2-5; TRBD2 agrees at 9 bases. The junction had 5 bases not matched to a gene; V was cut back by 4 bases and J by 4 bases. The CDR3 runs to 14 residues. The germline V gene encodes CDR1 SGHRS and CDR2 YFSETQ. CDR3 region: CASSPELAGETQYF. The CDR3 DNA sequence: TGCGCCAGCAGCCCGGAACTAGCGGGAGAGACCCAGTACTTC.